The sequence of this T cell receptor (beta chain) was determined in a study of cytomegalovirus exposure and HLA in healthy donors. General observations from the study: The tendency of first-cohort TCR clusters to co-occur in the 90 to 150 validation repertoires was the finding of a later analysis. Altogether, 170 or so TCR beta chains were recorded as cytomegalovirus-associated.

Comment on this clone: The antigen remains undetermined.

The CDR3 is 15 residues long. Trimming removed 5 bases at V and 1 base at J, with 14 bases between. Germline CDR1 is SGHAT and CDR2 is FQNNGV. The repertoire was sequenced with immunoSEQ multiplex PCR; TCRdb's copy has only in-frame clones and lacks some. The sample yields a few hundred thousand clones, around 89% seen once. Sequenced sample: PBMCs. The source of this sequence is a woman aged 18 to 35 in good health and CMV-seronegative. This chain connects TRBV11-2 to TRBJ1-1; a possible D gene is TRBD1 (6 bases). CDR3 in DNA: TGTGCCAGCAGCGATCCGGGACATCAGAACACTGAAGCTTTCTTT. It translates to CASSDPGHQNTEAFF.